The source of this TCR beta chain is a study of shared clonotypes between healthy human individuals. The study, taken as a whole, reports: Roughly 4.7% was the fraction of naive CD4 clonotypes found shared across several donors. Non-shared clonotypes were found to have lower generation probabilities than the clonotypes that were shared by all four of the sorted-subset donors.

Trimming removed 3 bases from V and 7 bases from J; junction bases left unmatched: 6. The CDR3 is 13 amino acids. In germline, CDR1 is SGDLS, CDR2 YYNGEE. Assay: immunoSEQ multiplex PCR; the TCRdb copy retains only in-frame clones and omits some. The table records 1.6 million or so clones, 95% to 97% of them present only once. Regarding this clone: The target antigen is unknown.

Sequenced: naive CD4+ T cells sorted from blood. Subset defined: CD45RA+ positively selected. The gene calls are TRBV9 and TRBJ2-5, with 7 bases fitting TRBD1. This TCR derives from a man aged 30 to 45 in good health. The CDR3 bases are TGTGCCAGCAGCGGAGGGACAGACGGGACCCAGTACTTC. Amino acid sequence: CASSGGTDGTQYF.